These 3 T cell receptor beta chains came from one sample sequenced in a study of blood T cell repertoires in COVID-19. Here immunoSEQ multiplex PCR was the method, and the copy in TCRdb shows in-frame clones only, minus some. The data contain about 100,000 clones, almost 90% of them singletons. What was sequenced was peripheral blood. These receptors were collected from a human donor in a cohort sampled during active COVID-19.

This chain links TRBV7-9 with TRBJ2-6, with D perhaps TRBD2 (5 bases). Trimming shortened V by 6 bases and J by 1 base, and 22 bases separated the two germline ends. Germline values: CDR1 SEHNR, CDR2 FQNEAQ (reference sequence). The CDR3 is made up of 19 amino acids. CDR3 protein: CASRNKLEQRSSGANVLTF. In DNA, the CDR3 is TGTGCCAGCAGAAATAAGCTTGAACAGCGGAGTTCTGGGGCCAACGTCCTGACTTTC.

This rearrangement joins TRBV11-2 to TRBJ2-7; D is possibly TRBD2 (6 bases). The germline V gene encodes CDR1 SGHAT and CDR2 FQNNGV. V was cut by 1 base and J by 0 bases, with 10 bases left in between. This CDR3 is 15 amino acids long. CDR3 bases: TGTGCCAGCAGCTTAGGCGGGGTTAGCTCCTACGAGCAGTACTTC. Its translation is CASSLGGVSSYEQYF.

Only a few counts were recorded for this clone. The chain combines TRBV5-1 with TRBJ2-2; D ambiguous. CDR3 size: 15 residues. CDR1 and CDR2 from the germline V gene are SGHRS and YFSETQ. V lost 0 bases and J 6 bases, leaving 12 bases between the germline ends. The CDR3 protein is CASSLGLSFPGELFF. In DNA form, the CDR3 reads TGCGCCAGCAGCTTGGGTCTTAGTTTTCCCGGGGAGCTGTTTTTT.